This TCR beta chain was retrieved from a study of CD8 T cells in ankylosing spondylitis. Findings and caveats of the study: Researchers reportedly found disease-linked clones significantly enriched in matched ankylosing spondylitis synovial fluid. Seemingly distinctive of ankylosing spondylitis blood was a TCR beta motif formed by eight highly homologous variants.

Generation of TCR beta libraries employed quantitative 5'-RACE incorporating molecular barcodes. Using its own MiXCR run on the 5' RACE reads, TCRdb lists one record per CDR3 protein. The sample holds roughly 670,000 distinct CDR3 sequences, 19% seen once. CDR1 is DFQATT and CDR2 is SNEGSKA in the germline V gene (reference sequence). The CDR3 contains 14 residues. The ends were cut back, 3 bases at V and 2 bases at J, with 11 bases in the middle. This clonotype was seen a handful of times. No antigen is known for it. This sequence joins TRBV20-1 and TRBJ1-5; weak D call: TRBD1 (6 bases). The sequencing sample was made of blood, either unsorted or a sorted T cell fraction (not recorded which). The source is a male donor with ankylosing spondylitis. The CDR3 sequence is CSARTGARNQPQHF. The CDR3 region has the DNA TGCAGTGCTAGGACGGGGGCCCGCAATCAGCCCCAGCATTTT.